This TCR beta chain is drawn from a study of cytomegalovirus exposure and HLA in healthy donors (dated by TCRdb to about 2017). About the full investigation: An earlier analysis of about 530 of the donors reported 276 Gb of sequence data and approximately 120 million unique TCR beta sequences obtained from around 180 million T cells. About 300 gigabases of sequencing data and approximately 92 million unique TCR sequences made up an early release that covered over 550 HLA-typed donors. The genetic ancestry cluster associated with self-reported Caucasian donors included roughly four fifths of the 350 to 500 genotyped donors. The study aimed to test whether signatures of past pathogen exposure could be identified by cataloging public T cell receptors. The study used immunosequencing to profile the T cell repertoires of approximately 690 subjects and linked those repertoires to cytomegalovirus serostatus. In addition to the first cohort of roughly 700 subjects, a separate validation cohort of about 120 different subjects was used. To predict cytomegalovirus infection status, the study brought together high-throughput TCR immunosequencing, statistical association of individual TCRs with disease status, and machine learning. A later analysis re-analyzed previously published TCR beta repertoires from hundreds of donors and added high-resolution HLA genotyping to study TCR occurrence patterns. Rather than using new phenotypic data, the later analysis identified candidate immune exposures from TCR beta sequences and from how often those sequences occurred across donors. To decide whether each TCR beta V gene segment behaved as functional or pseudogenic, an earlier analysis of approximately 600 of the donors relied on high-throughput TCR beta sequencing. Donor age, sex, ethnicity and CMV serostatus were collected together with the repertoire data. A later genetic analysis took genome-wide SNP genotypes for about 65% of the roughly 670 donors and used that subset as a discovery cohort. Every discovery cohort repertoire had been produced on one sequencing platform. HLA typing included class I and class II loci at four-digit resolution. Typing coverage differed by locus: A, B, C, DRB1 and DQB1 were typed in roughly 629-640 donors, DQA1 in around 500, DPA1 in 606, and DPB1 in about 450. Because of strong linkage in the cohort, four or five DR-DQ haplotypes were treated as single units for association and clustering. On average, roughly 240,000 unique TCR beta nucleotide sequences were sequenced per donor among more than 350 genotyped donors of the cohort, with roughly 20% of those sequences being non-productive. General findings and caveats noted by the study authors: Most TCR sequences were seen in very few donors, while some public TCRs were found in many individuals. CMV serostatus was the only immune exposure information available for the cohort. A further reported finding was that TCR beta sequences accurately predicted the HLA-A and HLA-B alleles for most subjects in the first cohort. An association between a missense DCLRE1C variant and V-gene and J-gene trimming of TCR beta chains was found in a later genetic analysis and replicated in an independent cohort. Because HLA typing was unavailable for some donors at each locus, only the typed subset was used in association tests. An earlier analysis of approximately 570 of the donors showed that most TCR beta V segments appeared in productive rearrangements either about 90% or about 30% of the time, which broadly matched IMGT annotations. Linkage disequilibrium might explain the correlated functional status among segregating V segments, but an unknown experimental factor could not be ruled out. Assigning TCR associations to individual alleles was difficult when HLA alleles, especially DR and DQ, strongly co-occurred. In the study, 150 to 200 TCR beta chains were listed as associated with cytomegalovirus. The classifier was reported to diagnose cytomegalovirus status with high specificity and sensitivity in both the original cohort and the validation cohort. Several of the top co-occurrence clusters appeared to be linked to parvovirus B19, influenza, CMV and Epstein-Barr virus, according to a later analysis. Because counts were too low, 15 to 20 rarely observed V segments, including chromosome 9 orphons, were left out of the earlier analysis of some 600 of the donors. The presence/absence analyses assumed that sequencing depth was roughly uniform across donors, and that assumption may not be true. In a later analysis, TCR association rates were found to vary across HLA loci, with the most associated TCRs seen for DRB1 alleles and the fewest for HLA-C alleles. A later genetic analysis reported fewer N-insertions in productive TCRs among donors in an Asian-associated ancestry cluster than the roughly 700-donor mean. A later analysis found that HLA-associated TCR beta chains were more clonally expanded and had lower generation probabilities than equally common non-associated chains. A later analysis found that most CMV-associated TCR beta chains appeared HLA-restricted, with HLA associations seemingly driven largely by CMV exposure. A later analysis associated roughly 17,000 TCR beta sequences with specific HLA alleles at a false discovery rate of 0.05. The sequencing pipeline was judged likely to have produced a cluster of highly shared sequence variants as a technical artifact. In vitro tests confirmed that a few of the cytomegalovirus-associated TCR beta chains recognize cytomegalovirus antigens. The authors suggested that the approach could potentially be extended to other disease states and immunological phenotypes. Only TCR beta chains were sequenced in this cohort, and the absence of alpha or paired-chain data limited detectable features. Some IMGT-functional V segments, including TRBV6-2 and TRBV6-3, could not be distinguished by the 87-base-pair reads and were therefore excluded.

The protocol used for the library was the immunoSEQ multiplex PCR assay. For the multiplex PCR, a mixture combining 60 forward primers for TCR Vbeta segments and 13 reverse primers for TCR Jbeta segments was used. Amplification of the CDR3 region of rearranged TCR beta genes was performed with a multiplex PCR assay on genomic DNA. The Illumina HiSeq System was used to sequence the amplified TCR beta libraries as 87-base-pair reads. As for the authors' bioinformatics: A later analysis tallied roughly 76 million unique TCR beta chains across the 640 or so repertoires, and some 12 million of those chains were shared by two or more donors. Raw reads were error-corrected and collapsed into unique sequences by a nearest-neighbor algorithm in which closely related sequences were merged to remove PCR and sequencing errors. Alignment of CDR3 sequences to IMGT reference sequences was used to assign V, D and J gene segments. For a sequence to be retained, at least a six-nucleotide match to both a V gene segment and a J gene segment was required. A rearrangement counted as productive if the CDR3 had no stop codons and remained in frame with V and J, and every other rearrangement counted as non-productive. CDR3 was defined according to IMGT convention as the region running from the second conserved V-encoded cysteine to the conserved J-encoded phenylalanine. The earlier analysis of a few hundred of the donors excluded sequences that lacked an unambiguous match to a single V gene segment. An earlier analysis of almost 600 of the donors classified V segments as functional when productive rearrangements were above 56.7% and as segregating when the standard deviation between donors was above 5%. A statistical classification framework was built to diagnose cytomegalovirus status from the catalog of TCR beta chain sequences. In a later analysis, TCR nucleotide sequences were compared against IMGT/GENE-DB human TR gene sequences so that V and J genes could be assigned. A later analysis assigned CDR3 sequences and most-parsimonious VDJ recombination scenarios with the TCRdist pipeline. In a later analysis, each TCR beta chain was defined by its CDR3 amino acid sequence together with its V-gene family, and reads without a unique V-gene family were excluded. In a later analysis, 550 to 650 highly shared, low-generation-probability nucleotide sequences were removed to address suspected cross-contamination and a sequencing artifact. A later analysis calculated a clonal expansion index for each public chain from normalized within-repertoire ranks of inferred template counts. A later analysis computed generation probabilities with a VDJ recombination model fitted to out-of-frame rearrangements, and checked the results against IGoR. In a later analysis, hypergeometric tests were used to score TCR-TCR, TCR-HLA and TCR-CMV co-occurrence, with a repertoire-size bias correction applied to TCR pairs. False discovery rates were estimated in a later analysis by permuting HLA or CMV assignments 20 times. In a later analysis, co-occurring TCRs were grouped using DBSCAN, with TCRdist sequence similarity added in when clustering inside HLA-allele-positive subsets. Repertoires with fewer than 30,000 or more than 120,000 public chains, plus five repertoires with anomalous nucleotide sharing, were excluded from co-occurrence clustering. TCRdb re-hosts the immuneACCESS table, in-frame sequences only. Its copies lack some clones; in the studies checked, an unresolved V gene accounts for under half of them, and the cause for the rest is not known. V, J and clone size were drawn from that table, and D and trimming were deduced from the DNA. The sample table holds some 180,000 clones, of which approximately 11% were seen once. In total, the top ten clones hold about 7.8% of the sample.

According to the germline V gene (reference sequence), CDR1 reads MNHNY and CDR2 reads SVGAGI. At the junction V is shortened by 4 bases and J by 1 base, with 4 bases in between. The CDR3 covers 12 residues, taking in both the cysteine and the phenylalanine. Solely the CDR3 DNA is kept, with 36 bases framed from the first base. This clone has a handful of counts. Its cognate antigen has yet to be identified. It has no much larger one-base neighbor in the sample; base qualities were not kept. The cohort comprised 550 to 700 healthy bone marrow donors. All cohort members were sampled while nominally healthy, although unrecorded immune exposures were likely present. The donor was CMV seropositive and was included in the group of 270 or so seropositive cohort members. A peripheral blood sample was provided by each donor, and peripheral blood mononuclear cells were used for TCR beta sequencing. Genomic DNA was extracted from the blood cell samples with the Qiagen DNeasy Blood Extraction Kit.

This clonotype was obtained from a man aged 45-60 years in good health and CMV-seropositive. The chain uses TRBV6-6 and TRBJ1-1, with no D gene named confidently. What was sequenced was PBMCs. The bases are TGTGCCAGCAGTTCTAAGAACACTGAAGCTTTCTTT. It translates to CASSSKNTEAFF.